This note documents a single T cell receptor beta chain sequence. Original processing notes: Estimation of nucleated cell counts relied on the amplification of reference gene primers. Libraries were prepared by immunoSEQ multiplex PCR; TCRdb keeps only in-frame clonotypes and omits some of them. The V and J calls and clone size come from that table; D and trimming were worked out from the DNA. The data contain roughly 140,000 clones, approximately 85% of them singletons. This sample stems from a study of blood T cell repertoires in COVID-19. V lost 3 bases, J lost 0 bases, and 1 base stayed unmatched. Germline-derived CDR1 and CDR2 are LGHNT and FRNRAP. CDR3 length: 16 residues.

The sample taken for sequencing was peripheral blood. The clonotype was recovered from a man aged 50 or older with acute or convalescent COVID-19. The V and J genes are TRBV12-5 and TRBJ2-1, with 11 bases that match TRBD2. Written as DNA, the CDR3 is TGTGCTAGTGGTTTCACTAGCGGGAGCTCCTACAATGAGCAGTTCTTC. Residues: CASGFTSGSSYNEQFF.